The subject of this entry is one T cell receptor beta chain. The antigen is not known. This sample stems from a study of cytomegalovirus exposure and HLA in healthy donors. General observations from the study: Among the CMV-associated chains, a few were confirmed in vitro as specific for CMV antigens.

This CDR3 has 14 amino acids. With 4 bases removed from V and 6 bases from J, the gap between germline ends came to 16 bases. Per the germline V gene, CDR1 is SGHRS and CDR2 is YFSETQ. It was with 60 Vbeta and 13 Jbeta primers that the PCR ran. Some clones are missing from TCRdb's copy, which holds only in-frame ones; the method was immunoSEQ multiplex PCR. The sample data list around 80,000 clones. Sequenced: PBMCs. The TCR was taken from a boy under 18 in good health and CMV-seronegative. The chain recombines TRBV5-1 with TRBJ1-1; D perhaps matches TRBD1 (5 bases). The CDR3 reads CASSLWGGDAEAFF. In nucleotides, the CDR3 is TGCGCCAGCAGCCTCTGGGGGGGTGACGCTGAAGCTTTCTTT.